This T cell receptor beta chain was recorded in a study of graft-versus-host responses after intestinal transplantation. At the level of the study: Each recipient received anti-thymocyte globulin induction, then tacrolimus and steroids for 2 to 3 years.

Produced via immunoSEQ multiplex PCR; TCRdb's table is partial and in-frame only. The data contain approximately 70,000 clones, approximately 80% of them singletons. Germline loops: CDR1 SNHLY, CDR2 FYNNEI. CDR3 size: 14 residues. The V end was cut by 4 bases, the J end by 4 bases, with 13 bases between. Findings and caveats of the study: Recipient-marrow GvH clones were detected, some having first appeared in ileum or blood.

Turning to this clone: Its antigen remains unknown.

The material was unstimulated CD4+ T cells sorted from spleen or lymph node cells, obtained before transplant. The chain joins TRBV2 to TRBJ1-1; tentative D call: TRBD1 (5 bases). The receptor was isolated from a human donor who was the organ donor for an intestinal transplant. CDR3 nucleotides: TGTGCCAGCAGTGGAGGCAGGGTGAGCACTGAAGCTTTCTTT. This sequence encodes CASSGGRVSTEAFF.